Reported below is one T cell receptor (beta chain). Repertoires were generated with immunoSEQ multiplex PCR, while TCRdb's copy carries only in-frame clones and drops some. The sample contains around 180,000 clones, approximately 94% of which appear only once. This specimen belongs to a study of control samples from healthy donors and cancer patients. Germline CDR1 reads SGHNT; CDR2 reads YYREEE (reference sequence). The CDR3 is made up of 15 amino acids. After removal of 1 base from V and 2 bases from J, the junction contained 3 bases not matched to a gene. The chain recombines TRBV5-4 with TRBJ2-7; 10 bases are shared with TRBD1. The sample consisted of blood. This clonotype originated in a woman aged 18-29 years in good health. CDR3 nucleotides: TGTGCCAGCAGCTTGAGGGACAGGGGCGCCTACGAGCAGTACTTC. Its protein product is CASSLRDRGAYEQYF.